The next 16 T cell receptor beta chains were all read from a single sample in a study of T cells after yellow fever vaccination. TCRdb reanalysed the 5' RACE reads using MiXCR and keeps one entry per CDR3 protein. The table lists around 350,000 distinct CDR3 sequences, roughly 11% of them singletons. The sequencing used PBMCs, collected on the day of the first yellow fever vaccination. These receptors were taken from a man between 18 and 35 years old who received the YFV17D yellow fever vaccine.

This chain connects TRBV4-1 to TRBJ2-5; D gene unclear. The CDR3 is 15 residues long. Trimming removed 5 bases from V and 2 bases from J, with 15 bases in between. CDR1 and CDR2 from the germline V gene are MGHRA and YSYEKL. The CDR3 sequence is CASSWNPVGQETQYF. In DNA, the CDR3 is TGCGCCAGCAGCTGGAACCCCGTGGGGCAAGAGACCCAGTACTTC.

The table lists this clonotype with a few counts. The chain employs TRBV5-1 and TRBJ1-5, with D hard to call. The CDR3 extends over 15 amino acids. V was cut by 4 bases and J by 2 bases, with 13 bases left in between. Germline loops: CDR1 SGHRS, CDR2 YFSETQ. Here the CDR3 DNA reads TGCGCCAGCAGCCTGGGCGAGGCGGGCAATCAGCCCCAGCATTTT. This codes for CASSLGEAGNQPQHF.

This clonotype was counted ten times or more. The chain recombines TRBV7-2 with TRBJ2-2; D unclear. The CDR3 totals 12 residues. V dropped 3 bases and J dropped 7 bases, with 6 bases sitting between them. The germline CDR1 and CDR2 sequences are SGHTA and FQGNSA. Here the CDR3 reads CASSFYNGELFF. As DNA, the CDR3 is TGTGCCAGCAGCTTCTATAACGGGGAGCTGTTTTTT. Together with reference TRBV7-2 and TRBJ2-2, the CDR3 gives the full variable domain: GAGVSQSPSNKVTEKGKDVELRCDPISGHTALYWYRQSLGQGLEFLIYFQGNSAPDKSGLPSDRFSAERTGGSVSTLTIQRTQQEDSAVYLCASSFYNGELFFGEGSRLTVL.

This clonotype was picked up one time. At one end the junction does not follow the germline gene, possibly because of a read error. The V and J genes are TRBV6-1 and TRBJ2-7; 9 positions match TRBD1. Germline CDR1 MNHNS, CDR2 SASEGT. This CDR3 has 15 amino acids. The DNA for the CDR3 is TGTCCCAGCAGTATGGACAGGGGACTTAGCTACGAGCAGTACTTC. Translation gives CPSSMDRGLSYEQYF.

The chain couples TRBV9 to TRBJ2-5; a weak D match, TRBD1 (6 bases). The CDR3 length is 15 residues. Germline CDR1 is SGDLS and CDR2 is YYNGEE. V dropped 0 bases and J dropped 5 bases, with 14 bases sitting between them. The DNA for the CDR3 is TGTGCCAGCAGCGTAGGGGGGCAGGATCTGGAGACCCAGTACTTC. Translated: CASSVGGQDLETQYF.

Only a few counts were recorded for this clonotype. V is TRBV5-1 and J is TRBJ2-4; 9 bases match TRBD1. The length of the CDR3 is 15 residues. The J segment lost 5 bases and the V segment lost 0 bases, leaving 3 bases of the junction unmatched. CDR1 is SGHRS, CDR2 YFSETQ, per germline. CDR3 DNA: TGCGCCAGCAGCTTGGACAGGACAGGGGAAAACATTCAGTACTTC. It encodes CASSLDRTGENIQYF. Variable domain in full (rest from reference TRBV5-1 and TRBJ2-4): KAGVTQTPRYLIKTRGQQVTLSCSPISGHRSVSWYQQTPGQGLQFLFEYFSETQRNKGNFPGRFSGRQFSNSRSEMNVSTLELGDSALYLCASSLDRTGENIQYFGAGTRLSVL.

A few counts support this clonotype. The rearrangement uses TRBV4-1 and TRBJ2-2; D is perhaps TRBD1 (6 bases). V lost 2 bases and J lost 1, with 11 bases in between. CDR1 is MGHRA, CDR2 YSYEKL, per germline. The CDR3 spans 16 residues. CDR3 bases: TGCGCCAGCAGCCAACCCTGGGGGCGGAACACCGGGGAGCTGTTTTTT. This encodes CASSQPWGRNTGELFF.

Only a few counts were recorded for this clonotype. The V gene is TRBV5-1, the J gene TRBJ2-5; D possibly corresponds to TRBD1 (5 bases). The CDR3 is 14 amino acids. V lost 0 bases and J lost 2, with 8 bases in between. Germline V gene sequence: CDR1 SGHRS, CDR2 YFSETQ. CDR3 in DNA: TGCGCCAGCAGCTTGGGACAGCCACAAGAGACCCAGTACTTC. This sequence encodes CASSLGQPQETQYF.

In this sample, this clonotype turned up many times. The genes are TRBV6-1 and TRBJ2-7, with a tentative D call TRBD2 (5 bases). Germline CDR1 reads MNHNS; CDR2 reads SASEGT. The CDR3 has 13 amino acids. The ends were cut back, 10 bases at V and 0 bases at J, with 13 bases in the middle. This chain's CDR3 is CATTTISSYEQYF. CDR3 DNA sequence: TGTGCCACGACGACTATCAGCTCCTACGAGCAGTACTTC.

The DNA for the CDR3 is TGCGCCAGCAGCCAAGGCAAGGGGGTGGACAGGGCGCTTTTGGACTATGGCTACACCTTC. It specifies CASSQGKGVDRALLDYGYTF. The genes are TRBV4-3 and TRBJ1-2, with 8 bases lining up with TRBD1. The germline CDR1 and CDR2 sequences are LGHNA and YSLEER. Losses at the gene ends were 1 base for V and 3 bases for J; bases not matched to a gene: 19. The length of the CDR3 is 20 residues.

The chain uses TRBV2 and TRBJ2-4; 10 nucleotides align to TRBD2. CDR1 and CDR2 (germline): SNHLY, FYNNEI. The junction had 8 bases not matched to a gene; V was cut back by 7 bases and J by 5 bases. This CDR3 is 15 amino acids long. The CDR3 DNA reads TGTGCCAGCAAGGAGCGGGGGGGCCCGGAAAACATTCAGTACTTC. Translation: CASKERGGPENIQYF. The variable domain in full, completed from reference TRBV2 and TRBJ2-4, reads EPEVTQTPSHQVTQMGQEVILRCVPISNHLYFYWYRQILGQKVEFLVSFYNNEISEKSEIFDDQFSVERPDGSNFTLKIRSTKLEDSAMYFCASKERGGPENIQYFGAGTRLSVL.

The sample holds many counts of this clonotype. The rearrangement links TRBV6-5 to TRBJ2-1; 9 positions match TRBD2. CDR1 and CDR2 (germline): MNHEY, SVGAGI. The CDR3 consists of 17 residues. V lost 0 bases and J lost 8; bases outside the gene matches: 11. Here the CDR3 reads CASSYSLAGWGLDEQFF. Here the CDR3 DNA reads TGTGCCAGCAGTTACTCTCTAGCGGGGTGGGGGCTCGATGAGCAGTTCTTC.

This chain links TRBV9 with TRBJ2-2; a weak D match, TRBD2 (7 bases). The V end lost 0 bases, the J end lost 4 bases, and 19 bases lay between the germline ends. The CDR3 consists of 18 residues. Per the germline V gene, CDR1 is SGDLS and CDR2 is YYNGEE. CDR3 nucleotides: TGTGCCAGCAGCGTAGCGACGAGGGGGGCGGGGGTCACCGGGGAGCTGTTTTTT. It is translated as CASSVATRGAGVTGELFF.

The CDR3 coding sequence is TGTGCCAGCAGCTTAAGCAGGGGTCCATATAGCAATCAGCCCCAGCATTTT. The encoded protein is CASSLSRGPYSNQPQHF. V is TRBV7-8 and J is TRBJ1-5; D is possibly TRBD1 (6 bases). The CDR3 has 17 amino acids. Germline values: CDR1 SGHVS, CDR2 FQNEAQ. Trimming removed 2 bases from V and 0 bases from J, with 14 bases in between.

The rearrangement joins TRBV6-1 to TRBJ2-7; weak D call: TRBD1 (6 bases). The CDR3 covers 15 residues. The germline gives CDR1 MNHNS, CDR2 SASEGT. V lost 6 bases and J 3 bases, leaving 18 bases between the germline ends. The CDR3 protein is CASSPGPGARYEQYF. For the CDR3, the DNA is TGTGCCAGCAGCCCCGGGCCAGGGGCTCGCTACGAGCAGTACTTC.

This chain joins TRBV28 and TRBJ1-3, with D maybe TRBD1 (5 bases). Trimming cost V 6 bases and J 2 bases, with 11 bases left between them. Looked up from germline, CDR1 is MDHEN and CDR2 is SYDVKM. This CDR3 has 14 amino acids. CDR3 loop: CASSGGIPGNTIYF. Here the CDR3 DNA reads TGTGCCAGCAGCGGGGGGATCCCTGGAAACACCATATATTTT.